This T cell receptor beta chain emerged from a study of blood T cell repertoires in COVID-19. Overall study context: COVID-19 samples collected from the United States, Italy and Spain covered acute and convalescent phases. Sample material is recorded as cDNA or gDNA derived from T cells, B-cell-depleted T cells, or PBMCs.

Between the trimmed V and J ends, which lost 5 bases and 6 bases, there was a span of 9 bases. The CDR3 sequence is 12 residues long. From germline, CDR1 is SGHAT and CDR2 FQNNGV. Authors' processing steps: Quantification of nucleated cells was approximated via reference gene primer amplification. Libraries were prepared by immunoSEQ multiplex PCR; TCRdb keeps only in-frame clonotypes and omits some of them. V, J and clone size reflect that table, while D and trimming were determined from the DNA. Among 250,000 to 300,000 clones listed, around 86% were seen once. This clone was counted at least ten times.

This sequence was found in a woman in her fifties or sixties with active or convalescent COVID-19. The specimen was peripheral blood. This rearrangement joins TRBV11-2 to TRBJ2-3, with a possible D match to TRBD2 (6 bases). CDR3 protein: CASSNAGDTQYF. CDR3 nucleotides: TGTGCCAGCAGCAACGCGGGGGATACGCAGTATTTT.